This T cell receptor (beta chain) is drawn from a study of T-cell memory formation after mild COVID-19. Study at large: Largely, TCR clusters stayed within a single donor.

One entry per CDR3 protein results from TCRdb running MiXCR on the 5' RACE reads. Among approximately 580,000 distinct CDR3 sequences, around 21% were seen once, and the ten largest hold about 12%. Trimming pared 0 bases from V and 2 bases from J, leaving 8 bases between. CDR1 is MNHEY and CDR2 is SMNVEV in the germline V gene (reference sequence). This CDR3 has 14 amino acids. This clonotype originated in an adult woman who had mild COVID-19 (a few samples of this study predate the infection). Cell type and time point are not known. Sequenced material: PBMCs or a T cell subset sorted from them (not recorded which). J is TRBJ2-7 and V is TRBV27, with a tentative D call TRBD2 (5 bases). This chain's CDR3 is CASSLSNGAYEQYF. DNA of the CDR3: TGTGCCAGCAGTTTATCGAACGGGGCCTACGAGCAGTACTTC.